This T cell receptor beta chain was captured in a study of T cells after posttransplantation cyclophosphamide. The table came from immunoSEQ multiplex PCR; TCRdb's copy has only in-frame clones and leaves some out. This repertoire holds roughly 32,000 clones, and none appear only once. Trimming stripped 5 bases from V and 2 bases from J, with 20 bases between. The CDR3 contains 18 residues. Germline V gene lookup returns CDR1 SGHRS and CDR2 YFSETQ. This clone was detected ten times or more. Sequenced sample: PBMCs. The sequence came from a woman in her twenties or thirties in good health and a related stem cell transplant donor. V is TRBV5-1 and J is TRBJ2-6, with TRBD1 as a possible D gene (6 bases). CDR3 in amino acids: CASRLNGRGVTGANVLTF. The CDR3 region has the DNA TGCGCCAGCAGGCTTAATGGCAGGGGCGTCACTGGGGCCAACGTCCTGACTTTC. Complete variable domain (other parts from reference TRBV5-1 and TRBJ2-6): KAGVTQTPRYLIKTRGQQVTLSCSPISGHRSVSWYQQTPGQGLQFLFEYFSETQRNKGNFPGRFSGRQFSNSRSEMNVSTLELGDSALYLCASRLNGRGVTGANVLTFGAGSRLTVL.